The 22 T cell receptor beta chains reported below all come from one sample, sequenced in a study of vaccination effects on CD4 cells after COVID-19. Antigen-specific CD4+ T cell clonotypes were called by their expansion after viral peptide-pool culture in ViraFEST. An approximately 10-day culture period preceded the isolation of CD4+ T cells. Vaccinees lacked prior SARS-CoV-2 infection and tested negative for nucleocapsid antibodies. Sequencing used immunoSEQ multiplex PCR; TCRdb keeps in-frame clones, though not all of them. Among 35,000 to 40,000 clones listed, about 69% were seen once. The antigens of these receptors remain unknown. The specimen was CD4+ T cells from PBMCs cultured with HCoV-OC43 spike peptides, collected before COVID-19 vaccination. The subset: HCoV-OC43 spike overlapping peptide pool stimulation. These receptors all stem from a human donor who received a COVID-19 vaccine.

This clone was seen a handful of times. This chain connects TRBV2 to TRBJ2-3; 8 bases match TRBD2. The germline CDR1 and CDR2 sequences are SNHLY and FYNNEI. There are 19 residues in the CDR3. J lost 4 bases, V lost 6 bases, and 21 bases had no gene match. In DNA form, the CDR3 reads TGTGCCAGCAGAGGGAGCGGGAGAAGACCCCCCCGAGGTTCAGATACGCAGTATTTT. Amino acids: CASRGSGRRPPRGSDTQYF.

The rearrangement uses TRBV15 and TRBJ1-2, with D hard to call. This CDR3 is 14 amino acids long. CDR1 is LNHNV, CDR2 YYDKDF, per germline (reference sequence). With 5 bases removed from V and 5 bases from J, the gap between germline ends came to 15 bases. In DNA form, the CDR3 reads TGTGCCACCAGCCCAACGGGGTTTGAATATGGCTACACCTTC. Translating it yields CATSPTGFEYGYTF.

This clone was seen a handful of times. The rearrangement links TRBV7-9 to TRBJ2-3, with D possibly TRBD2 on 5 matching bases. CDR1 is SEHNR, CDR2 FQNEAQ, per germline (reference sequence). This CDR3 comprises 13 residues. V was trimmed by 4 bases and J by 8 bases, leaving 13 bases between them. CDR3 region: CASSSLVSGTQYF. The CDR3 DNA reads TGTGCCAGCAGCTCACTAGTTTCCGGTACGCAGTATTTT.

This clone was picked up a small number of times. This rearrangement joins TRBV24-1 to TRBJ2-1; 8 bases align to TRBD2. The V and J ends lost 7 bases and 7 bases, in that order; junction bases with no gene match: 11. Germline V gene sequence: CDR1 KGHDR, CDR2 SFDVKD. This CDR3 has 15 residues. CDR3 coding DNA: TGTGCCACCAGAGGAGCGGGAGAGGAGGGAAATGAGCAGTTCTTC. This translates into CATRGAGEEGNEQFF.

CDR3 amino acids: CASSPSIRGDEAFF. CDR3 sequence (DNA): TGTGCCAGCTCACCAAGTATCAGGGGCGACGAGGCTTTCTTT. This chain links TRBV18 with TRBJ1-1, with D possibly matching TRBD1 (6 bases). Trimming pared 2 bases from V and 11 bases from J, leaving 18 bases between. Germline V lookup: CDR1 KGHSH, CDR2 LQKENI. The CDR3 is 14 amino acids.

The V and J genes are TRBV4-1 and TRBJ2-7; possible D gene TRBD1, 5 bases. Looked up from germline, CDR1 is MGHRA and CDR2 is YSYEKL. Trimming stripped 2 bases from V and 7 bases from J, with 18 bases between. There are 15 residues in the CDR3. The CDR3 loop is CASSQPREKGWEQYF. DNA of the CDR3: TGCGCCAGCAGCCAACCCAGGGAAAAGGGTTGGGAGCAGTACTTC.

The V gene is TRBV5-1, the J gene TRBJ1-1; D ambiguous. Trimming pared 4 bases from V and 1 base from J, leaving 14 bases between. CDR1 SGHRS and CDR2 YFSETQ come from the germline V gene. The CDR3 is 15 residues long. This chain's CDR3 is CASSKDRLGNTEAFF. CDR3 sequence (DNA): TGCGCCAGCAGCAAGGACCGATTGGGGAACACTGAAGCTTTCTTT.

This clone was seen more than once but under ten times. The CDR3 end shows no conserved phenylalanine or tryptophan, and so a read error is likely. No DNA is shown, since the ends of the CDR3 on it are uncertain; the CDR3 is the one TCRdb lists. The chain is built from TRBV6-1 and TRBJ2-7; the table names TRBD1, a call not compared with the DNA. The CDR3 comprises 12 residues, both ends counted. The V gene's germline CDR1 is MNHNS and CDR2 SASEGT. The CDR3 sequence is CASSEANRDRGI.

This clone was counted a single time. The junction differs from germline at one of its ends, possibly a read error. The CDR3 nucleotides are TGTGTCAGCAGCCAAGACTCGACATTCACTCAGCCCCAGCATTTT. Translation gives CVSSQDSTFTQPQHF. The V gene is TRBV3-1 (or the pseudogene TRBV3-2), the J gene TRBJ1-5; D is ambiguous. The V gene's germline CDR1 is LGHDT and CDR2 YNNKEL (reference sequence). The CDR3 is 15 residues long.

The chain couples TRBV19 to TRBJ2-1; 8 positions agree with TRBD2. This CDR3 has 16 amino acids. The junction had 1 base not matched to a gene; V was cut back by 0 bases and J by 0 bases. The germline CDR1 and CDR2 sequences are LNHDA and SQIVND (reference sequence). In DNA form, the CDR3 reads TGTGCCAGTAGTATAGATCTAGCGGGCTCCTACAATGAGCAGTTCTTC. Its translation is CASSIDLAGSYNEQFF. Full variable domain (rest looked up from reference TRBV19 and TRBJ2-1): DGGITQSPKYLFRKEGQNVTLSCEQNLNHDAMYWYRQDPGQGLRLIYYSQIVNDFQKGDIAEGYSVSREKKESFPLTVTSAQKNPTAFYLCASSIDLAGSYNEQFFGPGTRLTVL.

This clone was picked up many times. This chain joins TRBV10-1 and TRBJ2-3; D is undetermined. Germline CDR1 is WNHNN and CDR2 is SYGVQD (reference sequence). V was clipped by 4 bases and J by 2 bases, with 7 bases between them. The CDR3 contains 13 residues. The CDR3 here is CASSAADTDTQYF. The CDR3 nucleotides are TGCGCCAGCAGTGCGGCAGACACAGATACGCAGTATTTT.

The V call is TRBV18, the J call TRBJ2-3, with 8 bases fitting TRBD2. V trimming: 4 bases; J trimming: 7 bases; junction bases outside the gene matches: 16. The CDR3 extends over 17 amino acids. Germline CDR1 reads KGHSH; CDR2 reads LQKENI. In DNA, the CDR3 is TGTGCCAGCTCACTCGGACTAGCTAATCCCTCGGGAAATACGCAGTATTTT. It encodes CASSLGLANPSGNTQYF.

The chain has TRBV6-5 and TRBJ2-3; TRBD1 is a possible D gene (5 bases). The germline V and J ends were trimmed by 6 bases and 0 bases, with 7 bases remaining between them. CDR3 length equals 13 residues. In germline, CDR1 is MNHEY, CDR2 SVGAGI. In DNA, the CDR3 is TGTGCCAGCAGGGGGCCTAGCACAGATACGCAGTATTTT. Residues: CASRGPSTDTQYF.

The V call is TRBV18, the J call TRBJ1-5, with 8 bases aligning to TRBD1. Germline loops: CDR1 KGHSH, CDR2 LQKENI. This CDR3 region has 17 residues. The ends lost 3 bases at V and 4 bases at J; junction bases unmatched: 11. The CDR3, as DNA: TGTGCCAGCTCACCTCTCCGGACAGGGAAGGGTAATCAGCCCCAGCATTTT. Translation: CASSPLRTGKGNQPQHF.

This clone has only one observation. The DNA for the CDR3 is TGTGCCAGCAGTGGCCTCGTCCTGAACACTGAAGCTTTCTTT. Amino acid sequence: CASSGLVLNTEAFF. The chain has TRBV6-4 and TRBJ1-1; D remains ambiguous. This CDR3 has 14 amino acids. V was trimmed by 4 bases and J by 0 bases, leaving 9 bases between them. CDR1 is MRHNA, CDR2 SNTAGT, per germline.

The chain couples TRBV7-9 to TRBJ2-3; possible D gene TRBD2, 5 bases. Trimming shortened V by 3 bases and J by 2 bases, and 9 bases separated the two germline ends. The length of the CDR3 is 14 residues. Germline V gene sequence: CDR1 SEHNR, CDR2 FQNEAQ (reference sequence). The CDR3 DNA reads TGTGCCAGCAGCTTCGAGGGAATCACAGATACGCAGTATTTT. It translates to CASSFEGITDTQYF. Combining the CDR3 with reference TRBV7-9 and TRBJ2-3 gives the whole variable domain DTGVSQNPRHKITKRGQNVTFRCDPISEHNRLYWYRQTLGQGPEFLTYFQNEAQLEKSRLLSDRFSAERPKGSFSTLEIQRTEQGDSAMYLCASSFEGITDTQYFGPGTRLTVL.

The chain combines TRBV5-1 with TRBJ2-1; D gene unclear. Looked up from germline, CDR1 is SGHRS and CDR2 is YFSETQ. This CDR3 comprises 15 residues. V was clipped by 8 bases and J by 3 bases, with 18 bases between them. This CDR3 reads CASGHFVVGYNEQFF. As DNA, the CDR3 is TGCGCCAGTGGCCACTTTGTTGTGGGCTACAATGAGCAGTTCTTC.

This clone was seen just once. The chain employs TRBV9 and TRBJ2-1, with D perhaps matching TRBD2 (5 bases). This CDR3 is built from 17 residues. V dropped 1 base and J dropped 0 bases, with 14 bases sitting between them. Germline V CDR1 and CDR2: SGDLS, YYNGEE. In DNA, the CDR3 is TGTGCCAGCAGCGTATCCCCGGTAGGGAGCTCCTACAATGAGCAGTTCTTC. Translating it yields CASSVSPVGSSYNEQFF.

This clone was seen a few times. V and J are TRBV19 and TRBJ2-7; TRBD2 agrees at 9 bases. CDR3 size: 15 residues. Germline CDR1 LNHDA, CDR2 SQIVND (reference sequence). The ends lost 1 base at V and 2 bases at J; junction bases unmatched: 3. CDR3 protein: CASSIGLAGTYEQYF. In nucleotides, the CDR3 is TGTGCCAGTAGTATAGGCCTAGCGGGGACCTACGAGCAGTACTTC.

This chain links TRBV3-1 (or the pseudogene TRBV3-2) with TRBJ1-5; 8 bases agree with TRBD1. This CDR3 is built from 21 residues. V shed 3 bases, J shed 1 base, and the junction held 20 bases outside the gene matches. Germline V CDR1 and CDR2: LGHDT, YNNKEL (reference sequence). CDR3: CASSQGIRQGKGLGSNQPQHF. DNA for the CDR3: TGTGCCAGCAGCCAGGGCATCAGACAGGGGAAGGGGCTAGGGAGCAATCAGCCCCAGCATTTT.

The chain joins TRBV15 to TRBJ2-1; TRBD1 might be the D (6 bases). The CDR3 sequence is 15 residues long. Trimming shortened V by 0 bases and J by 0 bases, and 6 bases separated the two germline ends. From germline, CDR1 is LNHNV and CDR2 YYDKDF (reference sequence). The CDR3 DNA sequence: TGTGCCACCAGCAGAGAGGACAGCTCCTACAATGAGCAGTTCTTC. This translates into CATSREDSSYNEQFF.

The V gene is TRBV6-1, the J gene TRBJ2-4; D remains unclear. V lost 0 bases and J lost 9, with 15 bases in between. The CDR3 totals 15 residues. CDR1 is MNHNS and CDR2 is SASEGT in the germline V gene. CDR3 sequence: CASSEAGTRAIIQYF. The CDR3 bases are TGTGCCAGCAGTGAAGCCGGAACTCGGGCGATCATTCAGTACTTC.